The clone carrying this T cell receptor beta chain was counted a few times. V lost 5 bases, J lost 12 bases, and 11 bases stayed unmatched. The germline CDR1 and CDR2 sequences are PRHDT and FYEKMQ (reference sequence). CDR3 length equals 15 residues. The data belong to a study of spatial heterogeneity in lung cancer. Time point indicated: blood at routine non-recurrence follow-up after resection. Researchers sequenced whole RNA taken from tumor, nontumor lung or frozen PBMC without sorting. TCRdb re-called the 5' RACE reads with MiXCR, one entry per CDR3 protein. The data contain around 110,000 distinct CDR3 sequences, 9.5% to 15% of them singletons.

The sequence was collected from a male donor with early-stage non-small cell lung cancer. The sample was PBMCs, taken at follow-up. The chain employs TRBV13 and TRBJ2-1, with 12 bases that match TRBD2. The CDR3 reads CASSTPRTSGVRQFF. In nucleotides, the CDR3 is TGTGCCAGCAGCACCCCCCGGACTAGCGGGGTAAGGCAGTTCTTC.